This paragraph covers one TCR beta chain sequence. This sample is drawn from a study of blood T cell repertoires in COVID-19. Background on the study: Acute and convalescent COVID-19 samples came from the United States, Italy and Spain. PBMCs, B-cell-depleted T cells, or T cells provided the cDNA or gDNA that made up the material.

How the authors handled the data: Amplification of reference gene primers provided the estimated nucleated cell counts. Method: immunoSEQ multiplex PCR; TCRdb's copy keeps in-frame clones and lacks some. For V, J and clone size, that table is used; D and trimming come from the DNA. This table has approximately 200,000 clones, about nine tenths appearing once. The J segment lost 4 bases and the V segment lost 7 bases, leaving 6 bases of the junction unmatched. The CDR3 covers 14 residues. Per germline, CDR1 LNHDA and CDR2 SQIVND (reference sequence). The receptor was derived from a man aged 50 or older with acute or convalescent COVID-19. Sequencing was done on a sample of peripheral blood. The J gene is TRBJ2-1, the V gene TRBV19; TRBD1 aligns across 8 bases. CDR3: CASTTDRAYNEQFF. The DNA for the CDR3 is TGTGCCAGTACTACGGACAGGGCTTACAATGAGCAGTTCTTC.